This T cell receptor beta chain was sequenced during a study of cytomegalovirus exposure and HLA in healthy donors (dated by TCRdb to the late 2010s). Turning to the overall study: In an earlier analysis of some 610 of the donors, around 290 Gb of sequence data and 120 million or so unique TCR beta sequences from 180 million or so T cells were reported. High-throughput TCR immunosequencing, statistical association of individual TCRs with disease status, and machine learning were combined to predict cytomegalovirus infection status. Roughly 300 gigabases of sequencing data and approximately 85 million unique TCR sequences were included in an early release covering roughly 600 HLA-typed donors. In a later genetic analysis, genome-wide SNP genotypes for about 65% of the 666 donors were used, and that subset was treated as a discovery cohort. The T cell repertoires of around 730 subjects were profiled by immunosequencing and related to cytomegalovirus serostatus. Because of strong linkage in the cohort, five DR-DQ haplotypes were treated as single units for association and clustering. All discovery cohort repertoires had been generated using a single sequencing platform. Typing coverage varied by locus: roughly 629-640 donors for A, B, C, DRB1 and DQB1; 522 for DQA1; around 570 for DPA1; under 490 for DPB1. An earlier analysis of about 620 of the donors applied high-throughput TCR beta sequencing to assess whether each TCR beta V gene segment acted as functional or pseudogenic. In the later analysis, no new phenotypic data were used to find candidate immune exposures; instead, reliance was placed on TCR beta sequences and their occurrence across donors. HLA typing covered class I and class II loci at four-digit resolution. Of the 300 to 450 genotyped donors, 65% to 90% fell in the genetic ancestry cluster associated with self-reported Caucasian donors. The study aimed to test whether signatures of past pathogen exposure could be identified by cataloging public T cell receptors. Alongside the repertoire data, information on donor age, sex, ethnicity and CMV serostatus was compiled. A later analysis re-analyzed previously published TCR beta repertoires from hundreds of donors and added high-resolution HLA genotyping to study TCR occurrence patterns. Among some 410 genotyped donors of the cohort, an average of around 240,000 unique TCR beta nucleotide sequences were sequenced per donor, roughly 18% of them non-productive. Along with the approximately 650-subject first cohort, a separate validation cohort of over 90 different subjects was used.

The library was obtained by the immunoSEQ multiplex PCR assay. A mixture of 60 forward primers for TCR Vbeta segments and 13 reverse primers for TCR Jbeta segments was used in the multiplex PCR. The CDR3 region of rearranged TCR beta genes was amplified from genomic DNA with a multiplex PCR assay. On the Illumina HiSeq System, the amplified TCR beta libraries were sequenced as 87-base-pair reads. In the original analysis: A later analysis tallied approximately 87 million unique TCR beta chains across the 600 to 700 repertoires, and about 10 million of those chains were shared by two or more donors. Raw reads were error-corrected and collapsed into unique sequences by a nearest-neighbor algorithm in which closely related sequences were merged to remove PCR and sequencing errors. To assign V, D and J gene segments, CDR3 sequences were aligned to IMGT reference sequences. For a sequence to be retained, at least a six-nucleotide match to both a V gene segment and a J gene segment was required. A rearrangement was called productive if the CDR3 had no stop codons and remained in frame with V and J, and every other rearrangement was called non-productive. CDR3 was defined according to IMGT convention as the region running from the second conserved V-encoded cysteine to the conserved J-encoded phenylalanine. The earlier analysis of approximately 590 of the donors excluded any sequence lacking an unambiguous match to a single V gene segment. In an earlier analysis of 450 to 750 of the donors, a V segment was called functional when productive rearrangements were above 56.7%, and segregating when the standard deviation between donors exceeded 5%. A statistical classification framework was developed to diagnose cytomegalovirus status using the catalog of TCR beta chain sequences. In a later analysis, V and J genes were assigned by comparing TCR nucleotide sequences against IMGT/GENE-DB human TR gene sequences. In a later analysis, CDR3 sequences and most-parsimonious VDJ recombination scenarios were assigned using the TCRdist pipeline. In a later analysis, every TCR beta chain was defined by the combination of its CDR3 amino acid sequence and its V-gene family, and reads without a unique V-gene family were dropped. A later analysis removed 500 to 650 highly shared, low-generation-probability nucleotide sequences to deal with suspected cross-contamination and a sequencing artifact. For each public chain, a later analysis derived a clonal expansion index from normalized ranks of inferred template counts within each repertoire. In a later analysis, generation probabilities were computed using a VDJ recombination model fitted to out-of-frame rearrangements, and the results were checked against IGoR. Hypergeometric tests were used in a later analysis to score TCR-TCR, TCR-HLA and TCR-CMV co-occurrence, with a repertoire-size bias correction applied to the TCR pairs. To estimate false discovery rates, a later analysis permuted the HLA or CMV assignments 20 times. In a later analysis, co-occurring TCRs were grouped with DBSCAN, and TCRdist sequence similarity was added when clustering was performed within HLA-allele-positive subsets. Co-occurrence clustering excluded repertoires with fewer than 30,000 or more than 120,000 public chains, plus five with anomalous nucleotide sharing. Held by TCRdb, this immuneACCESS table contains in-frame sequences only and omits some clones. Under half of the omission traces to an unresolved V gene where checked; the cause of the rest is unknown. The V and J calls and the clone size are those of that table, but D and trimming were determined from the DNA. In all, the sample holds roughly 170,000 clones, and 84% of those were seen once. Jointly, the top ten make up approximately 0.98% of the sample.

What the study reported, not specific to this receptor: The classifier was reported to diagnose cytomegalovirus status with high specificity and sensitivity in both the original cohort and the validation cohort. Several of the top co-occurrence clusters appeared to be linked to parvovirus B19, influenza, CMV and Epstein-Barr virus, according to a later analysis. A further reported finding was that TCR beta sequences accurately predicted the HLA-A and HLA-B alleles for most subjects in the first cohort. Some IMGT-functional V segments, including TRBV6-2 and TRBV6-3, could not be distinguished by the 87-base-pair reads and were therefore excluded. At a false discovery rate of 0.05, a later analysis linked approximately 18,000 TCR beta sequences to specific HLA alleles. According to a later analysis, TCR association rates differed among HLA loci, with DRB1 alleles showing the most associated TCRs and HLA-C alleles showing the fewest. Linkage disequilibrium might explain the correlated functional status among segregating V segments, but an unknown experimental factor could not be ruled out. The earlier analysis of some 540 of the donors excluded 15 to 20 rarely observed V segments, including chromosome 9 orphons, because counts were too low. In this cohort, only TCR beta chains were sequenced, and detectable features were limited by the absence of alpha or paired-chain data. Broadly in line with IMGT annotations, most TCR beta V segments showed up in productive rearrangements about 87% or about 30% of the time in an earlier analysis of several hundred of the donors. Presence/absence analyses assumed roughly uniform sequencing depth across donors, an assumption that may not hold. It was suggested by the authors that the approach could potentially be generalized to other disease states and immunological phenotypes. Strong co-occurrence of HLA alleles, especially DR and DQ, made assigning TCR associations to individual alleles difficult. Most TCR sequences were observed very rarely across donors, whereas some public TCRs were present in many individuals. An association between a missense DCLRE1C variant and V-gene and J-gene trimming of TCR beta chains was found in a later genetic analysis and replicated in an independent cohort. A cluster of highly shared sequence variants was judged likely to be a technical artifact of the sequencing pipeline. In vitro tests confirmed that three of the cytomegalovirus-associated TCR beta chains recognize cytomegalovirus antigens. A later analysis found that most CMV-associated TCR beta chains appeared HLA-restricted, with HLA associations seemingly driven largely by CMV exposure. Compared with the 666-donor mean, donors in an Asian-associated ancestry cluster had fewer N-insertions in productive TCRs, according to a later genetic analysis. Because HLA typing was missing for some donors at each locus, association tests included only the typed subset. The study listed 164 TCR beta chains as associated with cytomegalovirus. Compared with equally common non-associated chains, HLA-associated TCR beta chains in a later analysis were more clonally expanded and had lower generation probabilities. The only immune exposure information available for the cohort was CMV serostatus.

The cohort was made up of roughly 670 healthy bone marrow donors. At the time of sampling, every cohort member was nominally healthy, though immune exposures that went unrecorded were likely present. The donor tested CMV seronegative, placing the donor among the 300 to 400 seronegative members of the cohort. A peripheral blood sample was collected from each donor, and TCR beta sequencing was performed on peripheral blood mononuclear cells. Genomic DNA was extracted from the blood cell samples with the Qiagen DNeasy Blood Extraction Kit. As regards this clone: The antigen it binds to is not known. Base-call qualities are not available, and no considerably larger clone is one nucleotide away.

The CDR3 contains 14 residues, cysteine and phenylalanine counted. Of the read, only the CDR3 DNA is kept; its 42 bases are in frame from base 1. The germline V gene (reference sequence) sets CDR1 to LNHNV and CDR2 to YYDKDF. V trim: 2 bases; J trim: 5 bases; unmatched bases: 3. The origin of this receptor is a man under 40 in good health and CMV-seronegative. Sequenced: PBMCs. The V gene is TRBV15 and the J gene is TRBJ2-7; 10 central nucleotides agree with TRBD1. The CDR3: CATSRTGTGDEQYF. The DNA reads TGTGCCACCAGCAGAACCGGGACAGGGGACGAGCAGTACTTC. Where the CDR3 stops, the reference TRBV15 and TRBJ2-7 genes take over; the full variable domain is DAMVIQNPRYQVTQFGKPVTLSCSQTLNHNVMYWYQQKSSQAPKLLFHYYDKDFNNEADTPDNFQSRRPNTSFCFLDIRSPGLGDTAMYLCATSRTGTGDEQYFGPGTRLTVT.